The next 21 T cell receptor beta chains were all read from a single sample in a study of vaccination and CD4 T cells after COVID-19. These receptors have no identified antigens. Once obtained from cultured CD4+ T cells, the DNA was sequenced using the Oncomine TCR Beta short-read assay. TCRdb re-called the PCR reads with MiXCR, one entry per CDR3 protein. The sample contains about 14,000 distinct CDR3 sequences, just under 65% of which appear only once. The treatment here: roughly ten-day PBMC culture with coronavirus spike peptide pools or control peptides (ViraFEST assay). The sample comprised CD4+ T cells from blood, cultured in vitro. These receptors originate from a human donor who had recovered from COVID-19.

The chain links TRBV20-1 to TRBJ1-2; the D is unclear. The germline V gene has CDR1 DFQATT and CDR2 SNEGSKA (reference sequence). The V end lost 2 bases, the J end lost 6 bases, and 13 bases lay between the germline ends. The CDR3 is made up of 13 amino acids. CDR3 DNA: TGCAGTGCTAGAATGGAGGGTTCGAATGGCTACACCTTC. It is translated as CSARMEGSNGYTF.

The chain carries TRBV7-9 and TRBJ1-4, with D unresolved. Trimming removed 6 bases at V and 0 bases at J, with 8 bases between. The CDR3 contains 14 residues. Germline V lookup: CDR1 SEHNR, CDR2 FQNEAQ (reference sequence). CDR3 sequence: CASSFRTTNEKLFF. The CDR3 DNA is TGTGCCAGCAGTTTCAGAACAACTAATGAAAAACTGTTTTTT.

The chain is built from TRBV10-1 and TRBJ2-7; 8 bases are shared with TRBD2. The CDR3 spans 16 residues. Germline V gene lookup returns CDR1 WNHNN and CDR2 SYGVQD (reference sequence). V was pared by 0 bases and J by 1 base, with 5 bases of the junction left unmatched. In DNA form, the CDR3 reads TGCGCCAGCAGTGAGTCGGGACTAGGTGGTTCCTACGAGCAGTACTTC. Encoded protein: CASSESGLGGSYEQYF.

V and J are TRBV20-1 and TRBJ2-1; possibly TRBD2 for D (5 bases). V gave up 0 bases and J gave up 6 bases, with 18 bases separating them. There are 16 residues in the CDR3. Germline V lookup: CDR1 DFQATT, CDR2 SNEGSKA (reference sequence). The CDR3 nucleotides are TGCAGTGCTAGAGATACGGGATCCTCCGGCAGCAATGAGCAGTTCTTC. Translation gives CSARDTGSSGSNEQFF.

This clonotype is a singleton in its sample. The CDR3 loop reads CASSIDGQGHNEQFF. The CDR3 region has the DNA TGTGCCAGTAGTATTGATGGACAGGGCCACAATGAGCAGTTCTTC. The chain recombines TRBV19 with TRBJ2-1; 8 bases map to TRBD1. V trimming: 3 bases; J trimming: 5 bases; junction bases outside the gene matches: 6. The CDR3 runs to 15 residues. The V gene's germline CDR1 is LNHDA and CDR2 SQIVND (reference sequence).

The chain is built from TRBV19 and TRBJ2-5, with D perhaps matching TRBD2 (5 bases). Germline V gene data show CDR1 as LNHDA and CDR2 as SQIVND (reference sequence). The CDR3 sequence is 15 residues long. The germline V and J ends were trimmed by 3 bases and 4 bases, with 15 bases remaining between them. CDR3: CASSISSVTAETQYF. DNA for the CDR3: TGTGCCAGTAGTATTAGTAGCGTGACGGCAGAGACCCAGTACTTC.

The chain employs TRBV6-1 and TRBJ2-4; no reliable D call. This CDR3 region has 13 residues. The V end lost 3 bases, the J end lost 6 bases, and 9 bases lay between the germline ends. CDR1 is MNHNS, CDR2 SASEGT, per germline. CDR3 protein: CASSDPATNIQYF. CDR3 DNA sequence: TGTGCCAGCAGTGACCCCGCTACAAACATTCAGTACTTC.

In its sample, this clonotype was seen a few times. This chain's CDR3 is CASSPTSGSHEQYF. The CDR3 DNA follows: TGTGCCAGCAGCCCGACTAGCGGGAGCCACGAGCAGTACTTC. The rearrangement links TRBV7-2 to TRBJ2-7; 12 bases align to TRBD2. The CDR3 runs to 14 residues. CDR1 SGHTA and CDR2 FQGNSA come from the germline V gene. J gave up 5 bases and V 5 bases, and 4 bases lay outside the gene matches.

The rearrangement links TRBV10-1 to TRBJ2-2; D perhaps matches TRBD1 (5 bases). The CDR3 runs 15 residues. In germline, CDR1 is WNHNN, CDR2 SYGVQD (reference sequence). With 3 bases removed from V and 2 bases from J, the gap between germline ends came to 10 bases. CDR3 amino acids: CASSDGADNTGELFF. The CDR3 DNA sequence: TGCGCCAGCAGTGATGGGGCAGATAACACCGGGGAGCTGTTTTTT.

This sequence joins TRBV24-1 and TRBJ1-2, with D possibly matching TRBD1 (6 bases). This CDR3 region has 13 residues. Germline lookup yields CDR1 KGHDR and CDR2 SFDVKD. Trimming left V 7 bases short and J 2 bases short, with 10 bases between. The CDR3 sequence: CATSRDTNYGYTF. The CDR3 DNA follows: TGTGCCACCAGCCGGGACACGAACTATGGCTACACCTTC.

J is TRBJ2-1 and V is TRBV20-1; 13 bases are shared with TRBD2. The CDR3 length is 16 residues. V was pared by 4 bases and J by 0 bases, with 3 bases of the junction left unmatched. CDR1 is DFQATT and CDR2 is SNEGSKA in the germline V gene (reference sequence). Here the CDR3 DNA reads TGCAGTGCTATCGGGACTAGCGGGGCCTCCTACAATGAGCAGTTCTTC. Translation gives CSAIGTSGASYNEQFF.

This chain's CDR3 is CASSLHQTPGQFF. In nucleotides, the CDR3 is TGTGCCAGCAGCCTACATCAAACCCCAGGGCAGTTCTTC. V usage is TRBV7-2 and J usage is TRBJ2-1, with D unresolved. This CDR3 is built from 13 residues. The V end lost 5 bases, the J end lost 12 bases, and 17 bases lay between the germline ends. Germline V gene lookup returns CDR1 SGHTA and CDR2 FQGNSA.

CDR3 in amino acids: CASSPRWEFTGELFF. The DNA of the CDR3 is TGTGCCAGCAGTCCCAGATGGGAGTTCACCGGGGAGCTGTTTTTT. The chain couples TRBV2 to TRBJ2-2, with D perhaps TRBD2 (5 bases). Looked up from germline, CDR1 is SNHLY and CDR2 is FYNNEI. This CDR3 has 15 amino acids. Trimming removed 5 bases from V and 4 bases from J, with 14 bases in between.

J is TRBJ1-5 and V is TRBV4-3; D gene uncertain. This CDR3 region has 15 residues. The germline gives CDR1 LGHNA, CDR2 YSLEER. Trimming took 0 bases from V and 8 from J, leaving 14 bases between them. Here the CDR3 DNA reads TGCGCCAGCAGCCAAGAACGCGGCACAAGGGAGCCCCAGCATTTT. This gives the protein CASSQERGTREPQHF.

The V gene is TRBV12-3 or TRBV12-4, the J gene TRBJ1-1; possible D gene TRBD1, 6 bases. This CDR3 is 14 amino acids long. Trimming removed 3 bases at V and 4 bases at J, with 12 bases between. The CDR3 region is CASSLRQGSTEAFF. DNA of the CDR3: TGTGCCAGCAGTTTGAGGCAGGGGAGCACTGAAGCTTTCTTT.

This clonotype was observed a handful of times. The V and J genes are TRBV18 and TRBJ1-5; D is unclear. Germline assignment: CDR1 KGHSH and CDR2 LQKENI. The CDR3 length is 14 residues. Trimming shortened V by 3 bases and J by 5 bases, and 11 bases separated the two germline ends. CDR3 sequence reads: CASSPEAVHQPQHF. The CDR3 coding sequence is TGTGCCAGCTCACCTGAGGCAGTGCATCAGCCCCAGCATTTT.

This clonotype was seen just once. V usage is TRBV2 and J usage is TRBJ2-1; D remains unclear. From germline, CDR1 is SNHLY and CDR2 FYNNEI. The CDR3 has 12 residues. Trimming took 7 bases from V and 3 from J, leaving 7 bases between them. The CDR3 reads CASMADYNEQFF. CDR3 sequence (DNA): TGTGCCAGCATGGCGGACTACAATGAGCAGTTCTTC.

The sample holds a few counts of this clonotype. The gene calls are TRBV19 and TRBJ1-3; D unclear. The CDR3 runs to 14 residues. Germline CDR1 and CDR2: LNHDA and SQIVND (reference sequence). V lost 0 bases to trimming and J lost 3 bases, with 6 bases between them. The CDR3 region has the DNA TGTGCCAGTAGTATAGATCAGCGTGGAAACACCATATATTTT. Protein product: CASSIDQRGNTIYF. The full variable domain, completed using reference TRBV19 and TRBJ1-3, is DGGITQSPKYLFRKEGQNVTLSCEQNLNHDAMYWYRQDPGQGLRLIYYSQIVNDFQKGDIAEGYSVSREKKESFPLTVTSAQKNPTAFYLCASSIDQRGNTIYFGEGSWLTVV.

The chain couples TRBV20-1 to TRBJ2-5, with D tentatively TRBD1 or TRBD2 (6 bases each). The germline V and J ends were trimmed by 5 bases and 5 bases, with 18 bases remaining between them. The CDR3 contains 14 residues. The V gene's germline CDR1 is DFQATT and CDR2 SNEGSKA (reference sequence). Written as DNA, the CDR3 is TGCAGTGCTCCCACGGGGGCGGGGTCGGAGACCCAGTACTTC. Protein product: CSAPTGAGSETQYF.

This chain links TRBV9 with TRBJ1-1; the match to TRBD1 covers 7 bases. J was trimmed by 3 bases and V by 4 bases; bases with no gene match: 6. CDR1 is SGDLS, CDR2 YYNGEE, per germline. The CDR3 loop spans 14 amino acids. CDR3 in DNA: TGTGCCAGCAGCCCAGGGGGTAGGGACACTGAAGCTTTCTTT. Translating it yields CASSPGGRDTEAFF.

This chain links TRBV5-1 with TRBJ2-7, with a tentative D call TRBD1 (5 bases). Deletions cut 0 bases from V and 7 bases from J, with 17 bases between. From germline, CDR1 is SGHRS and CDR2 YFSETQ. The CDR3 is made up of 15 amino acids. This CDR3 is CASSLEAGPILEQYF. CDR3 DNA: TGCGCCAGCAGCTTGGAGGCAGGGCCGATTTTGGAGCAGTACTTC.